Presented here are 9 T cell receptor beta chains from one specimen sequenced in a study of control samples from healthy donors and cancer patients. Clones were read by immunoSEQ multiplex PCR, and TCRdb kept only the in-frame ones, dropping some. The data hold 140,000 to 150,000 clones, with 91% observed a single time. The source material was blood. The receptors were gathered from a man aged 30 to 39 in good health.

The chain has TRBV28 and TRBJ1-4, with D maybe TRBD1 (5 bases). The CDR3 has 15 residues. Germline V gene lookup returns CDR1 MDHEN and CDR2 SYDVKM. V was trimmed by 4 bases and J by 5 bases, leaving 14 bases between them. CDR3 amino acids: CASSSVGRANEKLFF. The CDR3 bases are TGTGCCAGCAGTTCCGTGGGGCGGGCGAATGAAAAACTGTTTTTT.

The J gene is TRBJ1-2, the V gene TRBV12-3 or TRBV12-4, with no clear D. Trimming stripped 3 bases from V and 8 bases from J, with 4 bases between. The CDR3 runs 10 residues. CDR3 sequence (DNA): TGTGCCAGCAGTTTGAGGGGCTACACCTTC. It codes for CASSLRGYTF.

This clone has more than one count but fewer than ten. The chain couples TRBV19 to TRBJ1-2, with D maybe TRBD1 (6 bases). Germline CDR1 LNHDA, CDR2 SQIVND (reference sequence). CDR3 size: 16 residues. The germline V and J ends were trimmed by 3 bases and 2 bases, with 16 bases remaining between them. CDR3 DNA sequence: TGTGCCAGTAGTATTCGGGGGCCAGGACCGAACTATGGCTACACCTTC. Translating it yields CASSIRGPGPNYGYTF.

The J gene is TRBJ2-3, the V gene TRBV6-1; maybe TRBD2 (6 bases). This CDR3 has 14 amino acids. Germline CDR1 is MNHNS and CDR2 is SASEGT. Deletions cut 0 bases from V and 6 bases from J, with 10 bases between. Written as DNA, the CDR3 is TGTGCCAGCAGTGAAGCGTGGACTACCGATACGCAGTATTTT. It translates to CASSEAWTTDTQYF.

The rearrangement links TRBV2 to TRBJ2-7, with D perhaps TRBD1 or TRBD2 (5 bases each). V lost 7 bases and J lost 7, with 17 bases in between. Germline assignment: CDR1 SNHLY and CDR2 FYNNEI. The CDR3 is 13 amino acids. The CDR3 protein is CASTDRGKVEQYF. The CDR3 DNA reads TGTGCCAGCACCGATCGGGGCAAGGTGGAGCAGTACTTC. Combining the CDR3 with reference TRBV2 and TRBJ2-7 gives the whole variable domain EPEVTQTPSHQVTQMGQEVILRCVPISNHLYFYWYRQILGQKVEFLVSFYNNEISEKSEIFDDQFSVERPDGSNFTLKIRSTKLEDSAMYFCASTDRGKVEQYFGPGTRLTVT.

The chain's CDR3 is CASSLEGTGRLARNSPLHF. The CDR3 region has the DNA TGCGCCAGCAGCTTGGAGGGGACAGGAAGGCTTGCCCGTAATTCACCCCTCCACTTT. This chain links TRBV5-1 with TRBJ1-6; 8 bases line up with TRBD1. CDR3 length: 19 amino acids. Germline V lookup: CDR1 SGHRS, CDR2 YFSETQ. V lost 0 bases, J lost 6 bases, and 14 bases stayed unmatched. Variable domain in full (rest from reference TRBV5-1 and TRBJ1-6): KAGVTQTPRYLIKTRGQQVTLSCSPISGHRSVSWYQQTPGQGLQFLFEYFSETQRNKGNFPGRFSGRQFSNSRSEMNVSTLELGDSALYLCASSLEGTGRLARNSPLHFGNGTRLTVT.

The chain couples TRBV20-1 to TRBJ2-2; D unclear. V lost 5 bases, J lost 7 bases, and 8 bases lay in between. The CDR3 has 11 amino acids. From germline, CDR1 is DFQATT and CDR2 SNEGSKA (reference sequence). The CDR3 reads CSAVDGGELFF. The CDR3 DNA reads TGCAGTGCTGTCGACGGCGGGGAGCTGTTTTTT.

This clone was seen a single time. This chain uses TRBV24-1 with TRBJ1-1; no reliable D call. CDR1 is KGHDR and CDR2 is SFDVKD in the germline V gene. CDR3 length equals 14 residues. Trimming removed 4 bases from V and 0 bases from J, with 8 bases in between. This CDR3 reads CATSDSGVNTEAFF. In nucleotides, the CDR3 is TGTGCCACCAGTGACTCGGGAGTGAACACTGAAGCTTTCTTT.

V usage is TRBV10-3 and J usage is TRBJ2-7; 8 bases are shared with TRBD1. With 4 bases clipped from V and 1 base from J, the junction kept 6 bases outside the gene matches. CDR1 and CDR2 (germline): ENHRY, SYGVKD. The CDR3 runs to 15 residues. The CDR3 loop reads CAISVEDRDSYEQYF. CDR3 in DNA: TGTGCCATCAGTGTTGAGGACAGGGATTCCTACGAGCAGTACTTC.